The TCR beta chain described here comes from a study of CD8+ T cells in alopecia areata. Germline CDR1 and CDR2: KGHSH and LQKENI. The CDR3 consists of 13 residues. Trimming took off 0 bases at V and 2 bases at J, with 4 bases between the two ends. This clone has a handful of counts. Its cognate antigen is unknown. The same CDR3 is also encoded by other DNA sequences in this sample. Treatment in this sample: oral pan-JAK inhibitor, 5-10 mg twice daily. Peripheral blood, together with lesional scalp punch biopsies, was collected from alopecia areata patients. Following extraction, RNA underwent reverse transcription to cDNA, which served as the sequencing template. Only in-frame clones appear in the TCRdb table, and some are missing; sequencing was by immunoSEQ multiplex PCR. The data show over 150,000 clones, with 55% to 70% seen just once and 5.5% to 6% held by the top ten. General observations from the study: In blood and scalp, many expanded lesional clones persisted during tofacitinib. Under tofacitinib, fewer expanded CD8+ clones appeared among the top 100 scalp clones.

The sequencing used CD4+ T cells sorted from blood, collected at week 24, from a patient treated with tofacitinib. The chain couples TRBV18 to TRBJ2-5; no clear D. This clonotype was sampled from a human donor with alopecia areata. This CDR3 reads CASSPPGQETQYF. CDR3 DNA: TGTGCCAGCTCACCACCCGGTCAAGAGACCCAGTACTTC.